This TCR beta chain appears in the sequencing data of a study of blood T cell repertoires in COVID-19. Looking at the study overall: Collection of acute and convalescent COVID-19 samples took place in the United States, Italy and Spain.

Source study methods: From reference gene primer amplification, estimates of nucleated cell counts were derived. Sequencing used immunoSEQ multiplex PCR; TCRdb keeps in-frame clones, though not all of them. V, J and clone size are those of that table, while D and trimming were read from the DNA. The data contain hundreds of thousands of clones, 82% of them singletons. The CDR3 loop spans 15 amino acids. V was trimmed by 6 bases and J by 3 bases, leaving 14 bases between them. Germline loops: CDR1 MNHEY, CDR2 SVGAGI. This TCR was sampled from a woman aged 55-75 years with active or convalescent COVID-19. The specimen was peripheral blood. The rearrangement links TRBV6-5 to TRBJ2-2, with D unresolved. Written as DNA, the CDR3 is TGTGCCAGCAGGCGCTCCGGTCTCTACACCGGGGAGCTGTTTTTT. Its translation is CASRRSGLYTGELFF.